The next 32 T cell receptor beta chains were all read from a single sample in a study of blood T cells in healthy people across ages. Sample-barcoded 5' priming and a J-beta primer mix drove a second PCR of roughly 6 to 12 cycles. TCRdb called the 5' RACE reads again in MiXCR, with one record for every CDR3 protein. The sample lists about 1.4 million distinct CDR3 sequences, around 59% occurring once. Sequencing was done on a sample of blood. The receptor source for this set is a young man in good health.

A few counts support this clonotype. The CDR3 nucleotides read TGCAGTGCTAGAGTTCTAGCGGGAGATCGAGGGACCCAGTACTTC. Protein product: CSARVLAGDRGTQYF. The V call is TRBV20-1, the J call TRBJ2-5; 10 positions agree with TRBD2. This CDR3 is built from 15 residues. The germline CDR1 and CDR2 sequences are DFQATT and SNEGSKA (reference sequence). With 1 base clipped from V and 7 bases from J, the junction kept 9 bases outside the gene matches.

Only a few counts were recorded for this clonotype. This chain links TRBV5-6 with TRBJ1-2; tentative D call: TRBD1 (5 bases). With 1 base removed from V and 8 bases from J, the gap between germline ends came to 30 bases. CDR1 is SGHDT and CDR2 is YYEEEE in the germline V gene. The CDR3 covers 19 residues. The CDR3: CASSLPTQRTGTRRRGYTF. DNA of the CDR3: TGTGCCAGCAGCTTGCCCACTCAGCGCACCGGGACCCGAAGGAGGGGCTACACCTTC.

In this sample, this clonotype turned up once. The V gene is TRBV11-2, the J gene TRBJ1-2, with D possibly TRBD1 on 5 matching bases. Trimming shortened V by 6 bases and J by 11 bases, and 19 bases separated the two germline ends. Germline V gene data show CDR1 as SGHAT and CDR2 as FQNNGV. The CDR3 loop spans 13 amino acids. Here the CDR3 reads CASRAGTEVEYTF. CDR3 nucleotides: TGTGCCAGCAGGGCCGGGACGGAGGTAGAGTACACCTTC. The full variable domain, in which reference TRBV11-2 and TRBJ1-2 provide the parts outside the CDR3, is EAGVAQSPRYKIIEKRQSVAFWCNPISGHATLYWYQQILGQGPKLLIQFQNNGVVDDSQLPKDRFSAERLKGVDSTLKIQPAKLEDSAVYLCASRAGTEVEYTFGSGTRLTVV.

This chain connects TRBV10-3 to TRBJ2-7; no reliable D call. Trimming stripped 0 bases from V and 0 bases from J, with 9 bases between. CDR3 length: 15 residues. CDR1 ENHRY and CDR2 SYGVKD come from the germline V gene. The CDR3 nucleotides are TGTGCCATCAGTGAGTCTCGCGTCCCCTCCTACGAGCAGTACTTC. Amino acid sequence: CAISESRVPSYEQYF.

This rearrangement joins TRBV29-1 to TRBJ2-3; 9 bases are shared with TRBD1. This CDR3 spans 14 amino acids. The ends lost 1 base at V and 1 base at J; junction bases unmatched: 0. Germline V lookup: CDR1 SQVTM, CDR2 ANQGSEA. The CDR3 DNA follows: TGCAGCGTTGAAGGGACAGGGGGCACAGATACGCAGTATTTT. Protein: CSVEGTGGTDTQYF.

The rearrangement joins TRBV15 to TRBJ2-3; D not resolved. With 4 bases removed from V and 5 bases from J, the gap between germline ends came to 7 bases. The length of the CDR3 is 12 residues. Germline V gives CDR1 LNHNV, CDR2 YYDKDF (reference sequence). CDR3 amino acids: CATSILRDTQYF. The CDR3 region has the DNA TGTGCCACCAGCATATTAAGAGATACGCAGTATTTT.

The chain carries TRBV2 and TRBJ2-5; D gene ambiguous. Per germline, CDR1 SNHLY and CDR2 FYNNEI. The germline V and J ends were trimmed by 7 bases and 7 bases, with 13 bases remaining between them. CDR3 length: 12 amino acids. CDR3 nucleotides: TGTGCCAGCACTCCCACCGGTGGGACCCAGTACTTC. It encodes CASTPTGGTQYF.

The chain joins TRBV6-5 to TRBJ1-1; unclear D gene. Germline V gene lookup returns CDR1 MNHEY and CDR2 SVGAGI. V lost 8 bases and J 5 bases, leaving 15 bases between the germline ends. The CDR3 totals 13 residues. The CDR3 sequence is CASGPSRSTEAFF. CDR3 in DNA: TGTGCCAGCGGCCCCTCGAGATCTACTGAAGCTTTCTTT.

The chain uses TRBV6-1 and TRBJ1-5, with no clear D. Trimming stripped 2 bases from V and 0 bases from J, with 11 bases between. Germline-derived CDR1 and CDR2 are MNHNS and SASEGT. The CDR3 length is 16 residues. CDR3 region: CASSELNSYSNQPQHF. CDR3 in DNA: TGTGCCAGCAGTGAATTGAACAGCTATAGCAATCAGCCCCAGCATTTT.

V gene TRBV7-9 combines with J gene TRBJ2-4, with D unclear. There are 14 residues in the CDR3. Germline CDR1 SEHNR, CDR2 FQNEAQ (reference sequence). Trimming took off 3 bases at V and 3 bases at J, with 9 bases between the two ends. In DNA form, the CDR3 reads TGTGCCAGCAGCTTTGAACTGATCAAAAACATTCAGTACTTC. Amino acids: CASSFELIKNIQYF.

The J gene is TRBJ2-1, the V gene TRBV20-1; a possible D gene is TRBD2 (6 bases). CDR3 length: 14 residues. The V and J ends lost 0 bases and 4 bases respectively, with 10 bases between them. Germline values: CDR1 DFQATT, CDR2 SNEGSKA (reference sequence). The CDR3, as DNA: TGCAGTGCTAGAGATTATAGCGGTTACAATGAGCAGTTCTTC. Its translation is CSARDYSGYNEQFF.

This clonotype turned up a few times. V is TRBV27 and J is TRBJ2-7, with D perhaps TRBD2 (6 bases). In germline, CDR1 is MNHEY, CDR2 SMNVEV (reference sequence). The CDR3 has 14 amino acids. V was cut by 8 bases and J by 2 bases, with 16 bases left in between. CDR3 region: CASGYFGRPYEQYF. The CDR3 DNA is TGTGCCAGCGGATACTTCGGGAGACCCTACGAGCAGTACTTC.

In its sample, this clonotype was seen a few times. This sequence joins TRBV27 and TRBJ2-7, with a weak D call TRBD1 (5 bases). The CDR3 is 15 residues long. Deletions cut 5 bases from V and 2 bases from J, with 16 bases between. Germline lookup yields CDR1 MNHEY and CDR2 SMNVEV (reference sequence). In DNA, the CDR3 is TGTGCCAGCAGTCCGTCAGGGTTTTCTCCCTACGAGCAGTACTTC. It yields the protein CASSPSGFSPYEQYF.

There are a few counts of this clonotype. The chain combines TRBV4-1 with TRBJ2-3; tentatively, D is TRBD1 or TRBD2 (5 bases each). The CDR3 has 17 amino acids. V dropped 4 bases and J dropped 0 bases, with 17 bases sitting between them. Germline CDR1 is MGHRA and CDR2 is YSYEKL. CDR3 sequence reads: CASSRRDGTSSTDTQYF. The CDR3 nucleotides are TGCGCCAGCAGCCGCCGGGACGGAACCTCTAGCACAGATACGCAGTATTTT.

This clonotype was counted only a few times. The V call is TRBV7-8, the J call TRBJ2-7; the match to TRBD1 covers 7 bases. Germline V CDR1 and CDR2: SGHVS, FQNEAQ. Trimming cost V 6 bases and J 3 bases; bases outside gene matches: 11. This CDR3 has 15 residues. The CDR3 here is CASSLKPGQNYEQYF. The CDR3 DNA reads TGTGCCAGCAGTTTAAAGCCGGGACAGAACTACGAGCAGTACTTC.

The V gene is TRBV4-2, the J gene TRBJ1-1; no clear D gene. Germline assignment: CDR1 LGHNA and CDR2 YNFKEQ. This CDR3 is built from 17 residues. The V end was cut by 3 bases, the J end by 4 bases, with 21 bases between. In nucleotides, the CDR3 is TGTGCCAGCAGCCACCTCACTCGAGGGTCGGGAACCACTGAAGCTTTCTTT. This gives the protein CASSHLTRGSGTTEAFF.

The chain recombines TRBV21-1 with TRBJ2-1. TRBV21-1 is noted as a pseudogene. There are 15 residues in the CDR3. CDR3 in amino acids: CASSKGAVDYNEQFF. CDR3 DNA sequence: TGTGCCAGCAGCAAAGGGGCAGTGGACTACAATGAGCAGTTCTTC.

The CDR3 spells CSVADLGGCNEQFF. The DNA of the CDR3 is TGCAGCGTGGCGGACCTGGGGGGCTGCAATGAGCAGTTCTTC. This sequence joins TRBV29-1 and TRBJ2-1, with D perhaps being TRBD1 or TRBD2 (6 bases each). The germline V gene has CDR1 SQVTM and CDR2 ANQGSEA. Trimming pared 6 bases from V and 6 bases from J, leaving 18 bases between. CDR3 length: 14 amino acids.

The table lists this clonotype with a few counts. V and J are TRBV7-9 and TRBJ2-1, with D hard to call. V dropped 5 bases and J dropped 3 bases, with 8 bases sitting between them. The CDR3 contains 13 residues. Germline lookup yields CDR1 SEHNR and CDR2 FQNEAQ (reference sequence). CDR3 sequence: CASSPSLYNEQFF. The CDR3 DNA sequence: TGTGCCAGCAGCCCAAGCCTCTACAATGAGCAGTTCTTC.

The CDR3 nucleotides are TGTGCCAGCAGACCCGGAGGGCCCAACACCGGGGAGCTGTTTTTT. Protein: CASRPGGPNTGELFF. V gene TRBV6-5 combines with J gene TRBJ2-2; D possibly corresponds to TRBD2 (6 bases). V gave up 6 bases and J gave up 2 bases, with 13 bases separating them. This CDR3 spans 15 amino acids. Germline CDR1 and CDR2: MNHEY and SVGAGI.

The V and J genes are TRBV20-1 and TRBJ1-1; no clear D gene. Germline V gene lookup returns CDR1 DFQATT and CDR2 SNEGSKA (reference sequence). This CDR3 has 8 residues. CDR3: CSPTEAFF. DNA for the CDR3: TGCAGCCCCACTGAAGCTTTCTTT.

The chain is built from TRBV7-2 and TRBJ2-4, with D possibly matching TRBD2 (6 bases). The DNA end is more similar to TRBJ2-7, so the J call may be wrong. The CDR3 has 15 amino acids. Germline CDR1 and CDR2: SGHTA and FQGNSA. This CDR3 is CASSYAGTGSYEQYF. In DNA, the CDR3 is TGTGCCAGCAGCTACGCCGGGACTGGGAGTTACGAGCAGTACTTC.

This clonotype has just a few counts. In nucleotides, the CDR3 is TGTGCCAGCAGTTCTTTCGGACAGGGAGACACGCAGTATTTT. Translated, it gives CASSSFGQGDTQYF. This rearrangement joins TRBV7-2 to TRBJ2-3; 8 bases match TRBD1. The CDR3 runs 14 residues. The germline V gene has CDR1 SGHTA and CDR2 FQGNSA. J lost 9 bases, V lost 6 bases, and 11 bases had no gene match.

This clonotype was seen more than once but under ten times. The V and J genes are TRBV29-1 and TRBJ2-1, with 12 bases aligning to TRBD2. Germline CDR1 and CDR2: SQVTM and ANQGSEA. CDR3 length: 14 residues. V lost 6 bases and J lost 4; bases outside the gene matches: 4. The CDR3 DNA is TGCAGCGTAAGACTAGCGGGGGAGTACAATGAGCAGTTCTTC. It translates to CSVRLAGEYNEQFF.

The chain couples TRBV7-8 to TRBJ1-4; 11 nucleotides agree with TRBD1. Losses at the gene ends were 4 bases for V and 0 bases for J; bases not matched to a gene: 4. This CDR3 is built from 17 residues. The germline gives CDR1 SGHVS, CDR2 FQNEAQ. CDR3 region: CASSWTGGGATNEKLFF. In nucleotides, the CDR3 is TGTGCCAGCAGCTGGACAGGGGGCGGCGCAACTAATGAAAAACTGTTTTTT.

The rearrangement joins TRBV19 to TRBJ2-7; 8 bases match TRBD2. With 1 base clipped from V and 6 bases from J, the junction kept 2 bases outside the gene matches. Germline V gene sequence: CDR1 LNHDA, CDR2 SQIVND (reference sequence). The length of the CDR3 is 13 residues. The CDR3 DNA follows: TGTGCCAGTAGTATAGTAGCGGGAACCGAGCAGTACTTC. Its translation is CASSIVAGTEQYF.

The chain links TRBV7-8 to TRBJ2-7, with TRBD1 identical over 7 bases. The germline gives CDR1 SGHVS, CDR2 FQNEAQ. V shed 3 bases, J shed 5 bases, and the junction held 10 bases outside the gene matches. This CDR3 contains 15 residues. The CDR3, as DNA: TGTGCCAGCAGCTTCCCCCTACAGGGGTTCGACGAGCAGTACTTC. This encodes CASSFPLQGFDEQYF.

V gene TRBV28 combines with J gene TRBJ2-7; 13 nucleotides align to TRBD2. Germline V gene data show CDR1 as MDHEN and CDR2 as SYDVKM. The CDR3 has 17 amino acids. The ends lost 2 bases at V and 3 bases at J; junction bases unmatched: 7. This chain's CDR3 is CASSLLLGTSGDYEQYF. The CDR3 DNA follows: TGTGCCAGCAGTTTACTCCTCGGGACTAGCGGGGACTACGAGCAGTACTTC. The full variable domain, in which reference TRBV28 and TRBJ2-7 provide the parts outside the CDR3, is DVKVTQSSRYLVKRTGEKVFLECVQDMDHENMFWYRQDPGLGLRLIYFSYDVKMKEKGDIPEGYSVSREKKERFSLILESASTNQTSMYLCASSLLLGTSGDYEQYFGPGTRLTVT.

This clonotype has only one observation. V gene TRBV6-1 combines with J gene TRBJ2-5; perhaps TRBD1 as D (6 bases). The end of the DNA aligns better with TRBJ2-7, so the J call may be wrong. The CDR3 is 14 amino acids. Germline V gene sequence: CDR1 MNHNS, CDR2 SASEGT. The CDR3 DNA is TGTGCCAGCAGTACTCGGGACACCCCCTACGAGCAGTACTTC. Protein sequence: CASSTRDTPYEQYF.

This clonotype was seen ten or more times. The rearrangement joins TRBV10-3 to TRBJ1-5; D might be TRBD1 (5 bases). The CDR3 has 13 residues. Trimming removed 6 bases from V and 0 bases from J, with 6 bases in between. The germline gives CDR1 ENHRY, CDR2 SYGVKD. The CDR3, as DNA: TGTGCCATCAGCAGGGATAGCAATCAGCCCCAGCATTTT. Protein: CAISRDSNQPQHF.

CDR3: CASSGQGVNTGELFF. In nucleotides, the CDR3 is TGTGCCAGCAGCGGACAGGGAGTGAACACCGGGGAGCTGTTTTTT. The rearrangement links TRBV11-2 to TRBJ2-2, with 8 bases aligning to TRBD1. CDR3 length equals 15 residues. J lost 1 base, V lost 5 bases, and 3 bases had no gene match. Germline V gene data show CDR1 as SGHAT and CDR2 as FQNNGV.

This clonotype was seen only a few times. The J gene is TRBJ1-1, the V gene TRBV29-1; 8 positions match TRBD1. CDR3 length equals 12 residues. CDR1 and CDR2 (germline): SQVTM, ANQGSEA. Trimming at V came to 4 bases and at J to 8 bases, leaving 6 bases not matched to a gene. The CDR3 DNA reads as TGCAGCGTTGCTCCGACAGGGGAAGAAGCTTTCTTT. This translates into CSVAPTGEEAFF.